This TCR beta chain appears in the sequencing data of a study of human T cells and chemical hapten exposure. In the library, unique molecular identifiers were attached to individual cDNA molecules. MiXCR, applied by TCRdb to the RACE reads, yields one record per CDR3 protein. This table has more than 50,000 distinct CDR3 sequences, about 7% appearing once. Time point meaning: pre-sensitization, week 0. The treatment was: therapeutic diphenylcyclopropenone sensitization with weekly scalp DPC. Only after blood had been drawn was each patch test applied. This clonotype was seen at least ten times. Germline V lookup: CDR1 SEHNR, CDR2 FQNEAQ (reference sequence). The CDR3 sequence is 15 residues long. V was pared by 5 bases and J by 0 bases, with 13 bases between.

The J gene is TRBJ1-1, the V gene TRBV7-9; D is unclear. Sequenced here: whole blood, sampled in connection with sensitization to the hapten diphenylcyclopropenone (DPC). The receptor comes from a woman in her 30s with alopecia areata. Some clones in this sample may be carry-over from other donors' samples. The CDR3 region is CASSPRQHMNTEAFF. The CDR3 DNA follows: TGTGCCAGCAGCCCGAGACAACACATGAACACTGAAGCTTTCTTT.